The subject of this entry is one TCR beta chain. The data derive from a study of blood T cell repertoires in COVID-19. V shed 1 base and J 8 bases; nucleotides not matched to a gene: 10. CDR1 MGHRA and CDR2 YSYEKL come from the germline V gene. This CDR3 is built from 16 residues. As originally analysed: Nucleated cell counts were estimated from reference gene primer amplification. Generated by immunoSEQ multiplex PCR, the TCRdb table keeps only in-frame clones and is missing some. V and J calls and clone size are those listed in that table; D and trimming were worked out from the DNA. The sample carries roughly 97,000 clones, 85% to 90% recorded once.

The material sequenced was peripheral blood. This TCR was sampled from a man aged 45-65 years with acute or convalescent COVID-19. The V and J genes are TRBV4-1 and TRBJ2-1, with 8 bases aligning to TRBD2. CDR3 amino acids: CASSQVFSGASDEQFF. CDR3 nucleotides: TGCGCCAGCAGCCAAGTCTTTAGCGGGGCTTCCGATGAGCAGTTCTTC.